This entry features one TCR beta chain sequence. Trimming stripped 3 bases from V and 3 bases from J, with 10 bases between. The CDR3 has 14 amino acids. Time point denoted: blood at routine non-recurrence follow-up after resection. From tumor, nontumor lung or frozen PBMC, whole RNA was taken unsorted for sequencing. The data belong to a study of spatial heterogeneity in lung cancer. In the study overall: Follow-up PBMC samples were sequenced when available, at a median of about 25 months after resection. Unique TCR and UMI combinations averaged more than ten appearances each in raw reads.

Every TCR cDNA molecule bore its own unique molecular identifier. TCRdb itself ran the 5' RACE reads through MiXCR, one entry per CDR3 protein. The table includes 50,000 to 60,000 distinct CDR3 sequences, 6% to 8.5% detected once. The sequencing here drew on PBMCs, taken at follow-up. The J gene is TRBJ2-3, the V gene TRBV12-3 or TRBV12-4, with a tentative D call TRBD2 (6 bases). This clonotype was obtained from a female donor with early-stage non-small cell lung cancer. The DNA for the CDR3 is TGTGCCAGCAGTTTTTCAGGGAGGACAGATACGCAGTATTTT. This codes for CASSFSGRTDTQYF.